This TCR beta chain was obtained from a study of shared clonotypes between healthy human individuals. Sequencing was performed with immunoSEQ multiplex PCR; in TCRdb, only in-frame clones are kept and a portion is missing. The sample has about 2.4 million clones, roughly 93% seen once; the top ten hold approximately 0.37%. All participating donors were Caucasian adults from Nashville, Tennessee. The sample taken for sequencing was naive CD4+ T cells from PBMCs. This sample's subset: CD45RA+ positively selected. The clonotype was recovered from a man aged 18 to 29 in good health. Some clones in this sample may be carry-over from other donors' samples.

CDR3: CASSPEPGQGSEEQFF. DNA for the CDR3: TGCGCCAGCAGCCCGGAACCGGGACAGGGGTCGGAGGAGCAGTTCTTC. The chain uses TRBV5-1 and TRBJ2-1, with 10 bases identical to TRBD1. CDR3 length: 16 amino acids. Germline V lookup: CDR1 SGHRS, CDR2 YFSETQ. V lost 4 bases and J lost 10; bases outside the gene matches: 14.